This TCR beta chain was recorded in a study of blood T cells in healthy people across ages. Germline V gene data show CDR1 as MGHRA and CDR2 as YSYEKL. This CDR3 spans 16 amino acids. V was clipped by 1 base and J by 3 bases, with 12 bases between them. This clonotype was seen a handful of times. Then a second PCR, running about 6 to 12 cycles, was carried out with a sample-barcoded 5' primer and a J-beta primer mix. TCRdb ran MiXCR on the 5' RACE reads and lists one entry per CDR3 protein. The sample records some 890,000 distinct CDR3 sequences, 29% being singletons. The sample was also reused in another study, on T cells of mothers and their children. That source notes: During the second PCR, the M1S primer introduced sample barcodes along with 2-4 random nucleotides. Microchimeric T cell clones that persisted were not detected.

Sequenced: blood. The origin of this receptor is a woman between 40 and 55 years old in good health. This chain links TRBV4-1 with TRBJ1-4; no firm D call. For the CDR3, the DNA is TGCGCCAGCAGCCAAGGGACGGCGACTGCTAATGAAAAACTGTTTTTT. Residues: CASSQGTATANEKLFF.